One sample yielded the 24 T cell receptor beta chains listed below, sequenced in a study of cytomegalovirus exposure and HLA in healthy donors. In the PCR, 60 Vbeta and 13 Jbeta primers were used. Produced via immunoSEQ multiplex PCR; TCRdb's table is partial and in-frame only. Of approximately 200,000 clones listed, roughly 77% were seen once; the top ten hold 2.5% to 3.5%. Sequences were obtained from PBMCs. The receptor set was obtained from a woman between 25 and 40 years old in good health and CMV-seropositive.

The rearrangement links TRBV7-6 to TRBJ2-1; 9 bases align to TRBD1. CDR1 and CDR2 from the germline V gene are SGHVS and FNYEAQ. The length of the CDR3 is 13 residues. The J segment lost 6 bases and the V segment lost 8 bases, leaving 5 bases of the junction unmatched. As DNA, the CDR3 is TGTGCCAGCGCCAGACAGGGGGTCAATGAGCAGTTCTTC. Translating it yields CASARQGVNEQFF.

The chain employs TRBV25-1 and TRBJ1-4; D gene uncertain. With 7 bases removed from V and 4 bases from J, the gap between germline ends came to 13 bases. CDR1 and CDR2 from the germline V gene are MGHDK and SYGVNS. The CDR3 extends over 14 amino acids. The CDR3 DNA is TGTGCCAGCACCGTATCGGGTTATAATGAAAAACTGTTTTTT. It yields the protein CASTVSGYNEKLFF.

V is TRBV28 and J is TRBJ2-1; a possible D gene is TRBD1 (5 bases). The V end was cut by 7 bases, the J end by 3 bases, with 13 bases between. Germline loops: CDR1 MDHEN, CDR2 SYDVKM. The CDR3 extends over 14 amino acids. The CDR3 DNA follows: TGTGCCAGCACAGGGCCTAACCACTACAATGAGCAGTTCTTC. Encoded protein: CASTGPNHYNEQFF.

The V and J genes are TRBV6-5 and TRBJ2-5; 9 bases align to TRBD1. Germline lookup yields CDR1 MNHEY and CDR2 SVGAGI. The ends lost 7 bases at V and 5 bases at J; junction bases unmatched: 14. CDR3 length: 16 amino acids. The CDR3 nucleotides are TGTGCCAGCATTTATGGGACAGGGAGTTCGGGCGAGACCCAGTACTTC. Translating it yields CASIYGTGSSGETQYF.

This chain connects TRBV11-3 to TRBJ2-1; TRBD2 matches at 8 bases. CDR3 length equals 14 residues. CDR1 is SGHNT, CDR2 YENEEA, per germline. Trimming at V came to 2 bases and at J to 7 bases, leaving 4 bases not matched to a gene. DNA of the CDR3: TGTGCCAGCAGCTTAAACGGGAGGGCAAATGAGCAGTTCTTC. It specifies CASSLNGRANEQFF.

This chain uses TRBV6-4 with TRBJ2-6; TRBD2 might be the D (6 bases). V dropped 3 bases and J dropped 1 base, with 7 bases sitting between them. The germline gives CDR1 MRHNA, CDR2 SNTAGT. The CDR3 loop spans 15 amino acids. The CDR3 DNA reads TGTGCCAGCAGTGAGGGGGGATCTGGGGCCAACGTCCTGACTTTC. Translation gives CASSEGGSGANVLTF.

The chain combines TRBV6-4 with TRBJ2-5, with TRBD1 matching over 11 bases. CDR1 and CDR2 from the germline V gene are MRHNA and SNTAGT. This CDR3 is 15 amino acids long. V shed 3 bases and J 1 base; nucleotides not matched to a gene: 1. CDR3: CASSEGTGGQETQYF. CDR3 nucleotide sequence: TGTGCCAGCAGTGAAGGGACAGGGGGCCAAGAGACCCAGTACTTC.

J is TRBJ1-3 and V is TRBV7-9; D unresolved. Looked up from germline, CDR1 is SEHNR and CDR2 is FQNEAQ (reference sequence). This CDR3 spans 12 amino acids. Between the trimmed V and J ends, which lost 5 bases and 4 bases, there was a span of 6 bases. DNA for the CDR3: TGTGCCAGCAGCCCACAGGGAAACACCATATATTTT. This encodes CASSPQGNTIYF.

This rearrangement joins TRBV7-2 to TRBJ1-2, with TRBD1 as a possible D gene (5 bases). The CDR3 totals 14 residues. CDR1 is SGHTA and CDR2 is FQGNSA in the germline V gene. V was shortened by 2 bases and J by 3 bases, with 10 bases between the two germline ends. The CDR3 sequence is CASSLSGGDYGYTF. In nucleotides, the CDR3 is TGTGCCAGCAGCTTATCGGGGGGGGACTATGGCTACACCTTC.

The chain links TRBV27 to TRBJ1-1; TRBD1 is a possible D gene (5 bases). With 0 bases removed from V and 0 bases from J, the gap between germline ends came to 17 bases. Looked up from germline, CDR1 is MNHEY and CDR2 is SMNVEV (reference sequence). This CDR3 region has 18 residues. The CDR3 nucleotides read TGTGCCAGCAGTTTATCAGGGGTCGCGACACTGATGAACACTGAAGCTTTCTTT. It codes for CASSLSGVATLMNTEAFF.

V and J are TRBV27 and TRBJ2-1, with 8 bases fitting TRBD2. The V gene end was trimmed by 2 bases and the J gene end by 0 bases; junction bases not matched to a gene: 3. Germline CDR1 reads MNHEY; CDR2 reads SMNVEV (reference sequence). This CDR3 has 16 residues. The CDR3 DNA reads TGTGCCAGCAGTTTACTAGCGGGCCTCTCCTACAATGAGCAGTTCTTC. Amino acid sequence: CASSLLAGLSYNEQFF.

The gene calls are TRBV28 and TRBJ2-2, with TRBD1 matching 10 bases. The CDR3 spans 20 residues. The J segment lost 6 bases and the V segment lost 3 bases, leaving 19 bases of the junction unmatched. Germline values: CDR1 MDHEN, CDR2 SYDVKM. The DNA of the CDR3 is TGTGCCAGCAGTTTGGTCCTGCCCCCGGTGACAGGGGGCTCAGCCGGGGAGCTGTTTTTT. Residues: CASSLVLPPVTGGSAGELFF.

In its sample, this clone was seen a few times. For the CDR3, the DNA is TGTGCCAGCAGTGAATCCCCCGGGCAGTTCTTC. It codes for CASSESPGQFF. The rearrangement joins TRBV6-1 to TRBJ2-1; D unresolved. V was trimmed by 2 bases and J by 12 bases, leaving 8 bases between them. This CDR3 has 11 amino acids. Germline CDR1 is MNHNS and CDR2 is SASEGT.

The rearrangement uses TRBV27 and TRBJ2-5, with 13 bases aligning to TRBD2. Per germline, CDR1 MNHEY and CDR2 SMNVEV (reference sequence). The V gene end was trimmed by 5 bases and the J gene end by 4 bases; junction bases not matched to a gene: 13. This CDR3 is built from 18 residues. The chain's CDR3 is CASSQPIPGLAGRETQYF. The CDR3 DNA follows: TGTGCCAGCAGTCAACCTATTCCGGGACTAGCGGGACGAGAGACCCAGTACTTC.

The V and J genes are TRBV5-1 and TRBJ2-7, with 8 nucleotides matching TRBD2. Losses at the gene ends were 4 bases for V and 5 bases for J; bases not matched to a gene: 5. This CDR3 region has 13 residues. Germline assignment: CDR1 SGHRS and CDR2 YFSETQ. As DNA, the CDR3 is TGCGCCAGCAGCCAAGCGGGAGATGACGAGCAGTACTTC. Protein sequence: CASSQAGDDEQYF.

V usage is TRBV7-9 and J usage is TRBJ1-3; no firm D call. Trimming cost V 3 bases and J 4 bases, with 10 bases left between them. The CDR3 totals 14 residues. The germline V gene encodes CDR1 SEHNR and CDR2 FQNEAQ (reference sequence). The CDR3 reads CASSFTTRGNTIYF. CDR3 nucleotides: TGTGCCAGCAGCTTTACGACTAGGGGAAACACCATATATTTT.

This clone has just a few counts. One end of the junction is discordant with germline, which a read error may explain. Different DNA sequences within this sample yield the same CDR3. The chain combines TRBV6-1 with TRBJ1-6; 7 bases agree with TRBD1. The CDR3 loop spans 15 amino acids. Germline V gene lookup returns CDR1 MNHNS and CDR2 SASEGT. CDR3 bases: TGTGCCAGCAGTTCGGGACAGACAAATAATTCCCCCCTCCACTTT. Translation: CASSSGQTNNSPLHF.

The V call is TRBV15, the J call TRBJ1-5; D gene unclear. Germline CDR1 reads LNHNV; CDR2 reads YYDKDF (reference sequence). CDR3 size: 17 residues. V was clipped by 0 bases and J by 0 bases, with 12 bases between them. DNA of the CDR3: TGTGCCACCAGCAGAGATTACTCTCATTATAGCAATCAGCCCCAGCATTTT. Encoded protein: CATSRDYSHYSNQPQHF.

The chain is built from TRBV5-1 and TRBJ2-2; D call uncertain. Germline CDR1 SGHRS, CDR2 YFSETQ. This CDR3 contains 15 residues. With 0 bases removed from V and 1 base from J, the gap between germline ends came to 7 bases. CDR3 sequence: CASSLVALNTGELFF. The CDR3 DNA follows: TGCGCCAGCAGCTTGGTCGCGTTGAACACCGGGGAGCTGTTTTTT.

The chain recombines TRBV11-3 with TRBJ2-6; D uncertain. Per germline, CDR1 SGHNT and CDR2 YENEEA. The V and J ends lost 6 bases and 0 bases respectively, with 12 bases between them. This CDR3 spans 16 amino acids. The CDR3 region is CASSSGGSSGANVLTF. The CDR3 DNA is TGTGCCAGCAGTTCCGGCGGTAGCTCTGGGGCCAACGTCCTGACTTTC.

On this clone: Its ends do not fully match the called genes, so a read error is possible. The V and J genes are TRBV2 and TRBJ1-4, with D possibly being TRBD1 (5 bases). CDR1 and CDR2 (germline): SNHLY, FYNNEI. This CDR3 contains 13 residues. CDR3 nucleotides: TGTGCCAGCGGCCTCCTGCGGGACGGACCCCTAAATTTT. It encodes CASGLLRDGPLNF.

The chain carries TRBV19 and TRBJ1-2; D call uncertain. Trimming took 0 bases from V and 4 from J, leaving 24 bases between them. The CDR3 runs 19 residues. Germline assignment: CDR1 LNHDA and CDR2 SQIVND (reference sequence). For the CDR3, the DNA is TGTGCCAGTAGTATAGATCCTGGGAAGAGAAGAGGGCTTCGCTATGGCTACACCTTC. Protein: CASSIDPGKRRGLRYGYTF.

The rearrangement links TRBV9 to TRBJ1-1; D gene ambiguous. Trimming left V 0 bases short and J 0 bases short, with 9 bases between. The CDR3 totals 15 residues. CDR1 and CDR2 (germline): SGDLS, YYNGEE. CDR3 region: CASSVDSRVNTEAFF. The CDR3 DNA reads as TGTGCCAGCAGCGTAGATAGTCGGGTGAACACTGAAGCTTTCTTT.

The rearrangement uses TRBV5-4 and TRBJ2-7; a possible D gene is TRBD1 (5 bases). The V and J ends lost 0 bases and 5 bases respectively, with 9 bases between them. Germline V gene data show CDR1 as SGHNT and CDR2 as YYREEE (reference sequence). The CDR3 consists of 13 residues. CDR3 region: CASSLGAGNEQYF. The CDR3 DNA follows: TGTGCCAGCAGCTTGGGGGCAGGGAACGAGCAGTACTTC. The entire variable domain, with the rest obtained from reference TRBV5-4 and TRBJ2-7, is as follows: ETGVTQSPTHLIKTRGQQVTLRCSSQSGHNTVSWYQQALGQGPQFIFQYYREEENGRGNFPPRFSGLQFPNYSSELNVNALELDDSALYLCASSLGAGNEQYFGPGTRLTVT.